This entry lists 3 T cell receptor beta chains sequenced from one sample in a study of control samples from healthy donors and cancer patients. This table comes from immunoSEQ multiplex PCR, and its TCRdb copy is limited to in-frame clones, with some not included. The sample lists roughly 92,000 clones, around 87% occurring once. Sequencing was carried out using blood. The receptors here all came from a woman between 45 and 65 years old in good health.

CDR3 sequence: CASRTGRQGDGELFF. The CDR3 DNA follows: TGTGCCAGCAGGACCGGGAGGCAGGGTGACGGGGAGCTGTTTTTT. The genes are TRBV6-6 and TRBJ2-2; TRBD2 matches at 7 bases. Germline V CDR1 and CDR2: MNHNY, SVGAGI (reference sequence). Trimming removed 6 bases from V and 7 bases from J; junction bases left unmatched: 11. The CDR3 contains 15 residues.

This rearrangement joins TRBV4-2 to TRBJ1-2; D is ambiguous. V lost 0 bases to trimming and J lost 0 bases, with 5 bases between them. CDR1 LGHNA and CDR2 YNFKEQ come from the germline V gene. CDR3 size: 14 residues. In nucleotides, the CDR3 is TGTGCCAGCAGCCAAGATGTGGCTAACTATGGCTACACCTTC. Protein sequence: CASSQDVANYGYTF.

The V gene is TRBV11-2, the J gene TRBJ2-7; D assignment may be TRBD1 or TRBD2 (5 bases each). Between the trimmed V and J ends, which lost 4 bases and 2 bases, there was a span of 15 bases. The germline V gene encodes CDR1 SGHAT and CDR2 FQNNGV. The CDR3 is 15 residues long. CDR3 bases: TGTGCCAGCAGCTCGGGACCAAAAGGCACCTACGAGCAGTACTTC. Amino acid sequence: CASSSGPKGTYEQYF.